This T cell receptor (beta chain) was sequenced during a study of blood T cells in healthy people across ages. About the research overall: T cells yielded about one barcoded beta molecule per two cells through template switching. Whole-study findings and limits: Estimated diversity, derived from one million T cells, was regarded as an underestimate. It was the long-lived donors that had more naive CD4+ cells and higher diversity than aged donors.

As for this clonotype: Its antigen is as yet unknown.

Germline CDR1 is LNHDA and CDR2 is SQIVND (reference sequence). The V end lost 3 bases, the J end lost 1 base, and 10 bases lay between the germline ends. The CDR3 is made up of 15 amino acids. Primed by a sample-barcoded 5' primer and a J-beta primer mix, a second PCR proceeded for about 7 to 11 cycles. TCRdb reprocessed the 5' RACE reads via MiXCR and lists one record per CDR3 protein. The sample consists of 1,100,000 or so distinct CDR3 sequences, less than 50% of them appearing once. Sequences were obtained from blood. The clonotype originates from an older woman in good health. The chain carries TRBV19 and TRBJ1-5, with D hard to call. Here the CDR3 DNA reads TGTGCCAGTAGTATTTTAATGGACAGCAATCAGCCCCAGCATTTT. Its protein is CASSILMDSNQPQHF.